Listed below are T cell receptor beta chains from one sample, sequenced in a study of blood T cell repertoires in COVID-19. The repertoire was sequenced with immunoSEQ multiplex PCR; TCRdb's copy has only in-frame clones and lacks some. The profile covers 97,000 or so clones, with 90% appearing a single time and 4% to 6% taken by the ten largest. The sequenced material came from peripheral blood. The origin of the receptors is a man aged 50-60 years with acute or convalescent COVID-19. Both conserved end residues are part of each CDR3. D genes are given only for firm matches. Expanded clones get a size class; other rows say once, few or many, or leave the size out.

abundance: .; len: 13; d_gene: .; j_gene: TRBJ2-7; v_gene: TRBV7-9; CDR3aa: CASSRPGAYEQYF; CDR3nt: TGTGCCAGCAGCCGACCGGGGGCCTACGAGCAGTACTTC
abundance: .; len: 16; d_gene: TRBD2; j_gene: TRBJ2-3; v_gene: TRBV27; CDR3aa: CASSLIGAGGTDTQYF; CDR3nt: TGTGCCAGCAGTTTAATAGGCGCGGGAGGCACAGATACGCAGTATTTT
abundance: once; len: 15; d_gene: .; j_gene: TRBJ2-1; v_gene: TRBV5-6; CDR3aa: CASSSLGVLGNEQFF; CDR3nt: TGTGCCAGCAGCTCCCTCGGGGTCTTGGGGAATGAGCAGTTCTTC
abundance: few; len: 13; d_gene: .; j_gene: TRBJ2-4; v_gene: TRBV10-3; CDR3aa: CAKPGIAKNIQYF; CDR3nt: TGTGCCAAACCCGGGATAGCCAAAAACATTCAGTACTTC
abundance: once; len: 12; d_gene: .; j_gene: TRBJ1-3; v_gene: TRBV30; CDR3aa: CAWGPGRNTIYF; CDR3nt: TGTGCCTGGGGGCCGGGGAGAAACACCATATATTTT
abundance: .; len: 16; d_gene: .; j_gene: TRBJ2-7; v_gene: TRBV29-1; CDR3aa: CSVPGASGTGSYEQYF; CDR3nt: TGCAGCGTCCCGGGGGCTAGCGGGACAGGTTCCTACGAGCAGTACTTC
abundance: .; len: 14; d_gene: TRBD1; j_gene: TRBJ2-7; v_gene: TRBV7-9; CDR3aa: CASSLRDSSYEQYF; CDR3nt: TGTGCCAGCAGCTTAAGGGACAGCTCCTACGAGCAGTACTTC
abundance: once; len: 17; d_gene: TRBD1; j_gene: TRBJ1-3; v_gene: TRBV7-9; CDR3aa: CASSLVRQGNSGNTIYF; CDR3nt: TGTGCCAGCAGCTTGGTTAGACAGGGCAACTCTGGAAACACCATATATTTT
abundance: .; len: 15; d_gene: TRBD1; j_gene: TRBJ1-3; v_gene: TRBV27; CDR3aa: CASREETGQGNTIYF; CDR3nt: TGTGCCAGCAGGGAGGAGACAGGACAGGGGAACACCATATATTTT
abundance: .; len: 15; d_gene: TRBD1; j_gene: TRBJ2-3; v_gene: TRBV9; CDR3aa: CASSVRDRATDTQYF; CDR3nt: TGTGCCAGCAGCGTCCGGGACAGGGCCACAGATACGCAGTATTTT
abundance: .; len: 16; d_gene: TRBD1; j_gene: TRBJ2-7; v_gene: TRBV10-3; CDR3aa: CAISETSGQGAREQYF; CDR3nt: TGTGCCATCAGTGAGACCTCGGGACAGGGGGCGCGAGAGCAGTACTTC
abundance: .; len: 17; d_gene: .; j_gene: TRBJ1-5; v_gene: TRBV12-5; CDR3aa: CASGLVRTTYSNQPQHF; CDR3nt: TGTGCTAGTGGTTTAGTCCGGACAACTTATAGCAATCAGCCCCAGCATTTT
abundance: once; len: 12; d_gene: TRBD1; j_gene: TRBJ1-1; v_gene: TRBV7-8; CDR3aa: CASSPQGARAFF; CDR3nt: TGTGCCAGCAGCCCACAGGGGGCTAGGGCTTTCTTT
abundance: .; len: 15; d_gene: TRBD1; j_gene: TRBJ2-7; v_gene: TRBV11-2; CDR3aa: CASSLLPGQTYEQYF; CDR3nt: TGTGCCAGCAGCTTACTCCCGGGACAGACCTACGAGCAGTACTTC
abundance: .; len: 15; d_gene: TRBD2; j_gene: TRBJ2-1; v_gene: TRBV7-9; CDR3aa: CASSLAGLAGGQQFF; CDR3nt: TGTGCCAGCAGCTTAGCGGGACTAGCGGGGGGACAGCAGTTCTTC
abundance: once; len: 15; d_gene: TRBD2; j_gene: TRBJ2-7; v_gene: TRBV19; CDR3aa: CASSIESSGIYEQYF; CDR3nt: TGTGCCAGTAGTATAGAGTCTAGCGGGATCTACGAGCAGTACTTC
abundance: .; len: 15; d_gene: TRBD1; j_gene: TRBJ1-1; v_gene: TRBV18; CDR3aa: CASSRGTGGNTEAFF; CDR3nt: TGTGCCAGCTCACGCGGGACAGGGGGTAACACTGAAGCTTTCTTT
abundance: .; len: 15; d_gene: .; j_gene: TRBJ1-3; v_gene: TRBV18; CDR3aa: CASSPTRGSGNTIYF; CDR3nt: TGTGCCAGCTCACCAACGCGGGGATCTGGAAACACCATATATTTT
abundance: .; len: 14; d_gene: TRBD1; j_gene: TRBJ1-1; v_gene: TRBV2; CDR3aa: CASSRQGENTEAFF; CDR3nt: TGTGCCAGTAGCCGACAGGGGGAGAACACTGAAGCTTTCTTT